This entry is about one TCR beta chain. CD45RO-negative CD8 cells positively selected for CCR7 made up the naive population, which excluded terminally differentiated effector memory CD45RA+ cells. Germline assignment: CDR1 SNHLY and CDR2 FYNNEI. V lost 7 bases and J lost 1, with 10 bases in between. CDR3 length: 13 residues. TCRdb's table, derived via immunoSEQ multiplex PCR, lists solely in-frame clones and lacks some. Here the sample spans about 2 million clones, about 95% being singletons. This sample was taken from a study of shared clonotypes between healthy human individuals. The clonotype comes from a man between 18 and 29 years old in good health. The rearrangement joins TRBV2 to TRBJ2-5; possibly TRBD1 for D (6 bases). Sequencing used naive CD8+ T cells sorted from blood. This chain's CDR3 is CASKTGSQETQYF. CDR3 bases: TGTGCCAGCAAAACAGGGTCCCAAGAGACCCAGTACTTC.